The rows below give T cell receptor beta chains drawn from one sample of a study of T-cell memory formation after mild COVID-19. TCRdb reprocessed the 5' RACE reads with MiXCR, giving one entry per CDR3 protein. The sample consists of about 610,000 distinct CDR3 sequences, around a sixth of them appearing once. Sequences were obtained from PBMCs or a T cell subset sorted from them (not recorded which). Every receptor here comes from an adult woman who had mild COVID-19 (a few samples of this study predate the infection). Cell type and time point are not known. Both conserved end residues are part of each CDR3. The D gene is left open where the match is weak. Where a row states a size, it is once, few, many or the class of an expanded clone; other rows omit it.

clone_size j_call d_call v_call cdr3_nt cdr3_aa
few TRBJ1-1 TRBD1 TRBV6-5 TGTGCCAGCACCGGAGACAGGGGAGCTTTCTTT CASTGDRGAFF
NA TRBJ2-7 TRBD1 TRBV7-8 TGTGCCAGCAGCACCCGGACAGGGGTTACGTATGGGGCTTACGAGCAGTACTTC CASSTRTGVTYGAYEQYF
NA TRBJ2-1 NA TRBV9 TGTGCCAGCAGCGTAGGGGACGGGAGTGGTGTCAATGAGCAGTTCTTC CASSVGDGSGVNEQFF
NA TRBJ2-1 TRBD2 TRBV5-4 TGTGCCAGCAGCCCCTTAGCGGGGACCCTCTACAATGAGCAGTTCTTC CASSPLAGTLYNEQFF
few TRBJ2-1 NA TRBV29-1 TGCAGCGCAGGACTCCCGGATTACAATGAGCAGTTCTTC CSAGLPDYNEQFF
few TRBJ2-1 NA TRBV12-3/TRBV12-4 TGTGCCAGCAGTTTAAGGGGGGGGGCCTCCAATGAGCAGTTCTTC CASSLRGGASNEQFF
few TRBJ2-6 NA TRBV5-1 TGCGCCAGCACCCAAGGACAACCGGTTCTTTCTGGGGCCAACGTCCTGACTTTC CASTQGQPVLSGANVLTF
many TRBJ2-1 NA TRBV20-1 TGCAGTGCTAGTACGGGACGAGATTACAATGAGCAGTTCTTC CSASTGRDYNEQFF
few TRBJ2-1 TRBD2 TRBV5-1 TGCGCCAGCAGCTTGAATGGCGGGGGGTACAATGAGCAGTTCTTC CASSLNGGGYNEQFF
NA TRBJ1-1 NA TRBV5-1 TGCGCCAGCAGCCCGCCGGACACCGGGAACACTGAAGCTTTCTTT CASSPPDTGNTEAFF
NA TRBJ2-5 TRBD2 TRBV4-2 TGTGCCAGCAGCCAGTCGACTAGCGGGAGGGGTCAAGAGACCCAGTACTTC CASSQSTSGRGQETQYF
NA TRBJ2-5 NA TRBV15 TGTGCCACCAGCAGAGCCGGGTACCAAGAGACCCAGTACTTC CATSRAGYQETQYF
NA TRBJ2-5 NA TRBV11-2 TGTGCCAGCAGGGTCGGAGACCGGACAGATAGGGAGACCCAGTACTTC CASRVGDRTDRETQYF
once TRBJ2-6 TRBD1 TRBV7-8 TGTGCCAGCACACCGGGACAGGGCGTCTCTGGGGCCAACGTCCTGACTTTC CASTPGQGVSGANVLTF
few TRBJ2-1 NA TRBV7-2 TGTGCCAGCAGCTATCGGGTAGACGGCCATGAGCAGTTCTTC CASSYRVDGHEQFF
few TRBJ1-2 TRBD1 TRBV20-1 TGCAGTGCTAAACCGGGACAGGGAAGGAGCTATGGCTACACCTTC CSAKPGQGRSYGYTF
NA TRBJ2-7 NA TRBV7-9 TGTGCCAGCGCCATTACGGCCCCATCGATCCACGAGCAGTACTTC CASAITAPSIHEQYF
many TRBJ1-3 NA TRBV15 TGTGCCACCACCACCAGGGGCTCTGGAAACACCATATATTTT CATTTRGSGNTIYF
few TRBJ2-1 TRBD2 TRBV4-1 TGCGCCAGCAGCCGGGGACTAGCGGGCCGGGGGGGTATCTACAATGAGCAGTTCTTC CASSRGLAGRGGIYNEQFF
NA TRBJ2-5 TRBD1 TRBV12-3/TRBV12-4 TGTGCCAGCAGTTTAGGAGACAGGGTCGAGACCCAGTACTTC CASSLGDRVETQYF